This T cell receptor beta chain was captured in a study of CD8 T cells in Susac syndrome. Study summary: Clinical remission applied to roughly 8 sequenced Susac syndrome patients, and six had active disease.

With regard to this clonotype: Antigen specificity is unknown.

The V and J ends lost 1 base and 8 bases, in that order; junction bases with no gene match: 1. Germline V gene sequence: CDR1 MGHRA, CDR2 YSYEKL. The CDR3 length is 13 residues. Reverse transcription used roughly 0.45 to 1 ug RNA and random hexamers. An immunoSEQ multiplex PCR amplified TCR beta CDR3 over 54 Vbeta and 13 Jbeta. TCRdb re-derived calls from the immunoSEQ multiplex PCR reads in MiXCR, one entry per CDR3 protein. The data contain 150,000 to 200,000 distinct CDR3 sequences, roughly 94% of them seen just once; the ten biggest clones take up around 0.16%. Whole-study results and caveats: The study found that Susac CD8+ clonal expansion peaked in TEMRA cells and active patients.

TEMRA cells were FACS-enriched, and CD8+ and CD4+ T cells were isolated negatively. This sequence joins TRBV4-1 and TRBJ2-1; 8 bases fit TRBD2. Material: CD8+ T cells from PBMCs. The sequence was collected from a human donor with Susac syndrome. DNA of the CDR3: TGCGCCAGCAGCCAAGCCGGGGGGGATGAGCAGTTCTTC. Its translation is CASSQAGGDEQFF.